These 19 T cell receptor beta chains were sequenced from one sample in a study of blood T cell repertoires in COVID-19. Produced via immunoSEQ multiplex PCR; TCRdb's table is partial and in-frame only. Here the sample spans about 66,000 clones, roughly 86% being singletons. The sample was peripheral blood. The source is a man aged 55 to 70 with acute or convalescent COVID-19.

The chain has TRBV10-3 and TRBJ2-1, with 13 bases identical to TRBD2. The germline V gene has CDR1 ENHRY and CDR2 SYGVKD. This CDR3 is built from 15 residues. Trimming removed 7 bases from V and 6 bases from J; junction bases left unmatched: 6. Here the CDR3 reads CAITPGLAGSNEQFF. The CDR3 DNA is TGTGCCATCACCCCGGGACTAGCGGGGTCCAATGAGCAGTTCTTC.

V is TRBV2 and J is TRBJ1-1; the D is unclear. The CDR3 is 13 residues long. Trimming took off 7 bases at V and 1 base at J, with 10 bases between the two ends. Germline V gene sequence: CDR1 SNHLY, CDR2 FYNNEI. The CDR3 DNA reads TGTGCCAGCATAGCAGAGAAGAACACTGAAGCTTTCTTT. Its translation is CASIAEKNTEAFF.

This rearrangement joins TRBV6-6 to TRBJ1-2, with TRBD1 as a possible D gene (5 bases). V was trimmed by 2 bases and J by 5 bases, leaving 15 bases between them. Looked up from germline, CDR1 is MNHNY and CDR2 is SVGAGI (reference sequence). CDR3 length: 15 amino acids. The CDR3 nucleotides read TGTGCCAGCAGTTACGGGCCAGGGAGGCTATATGGCTACACCTTC. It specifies CASSYGPGRLYGYTF.

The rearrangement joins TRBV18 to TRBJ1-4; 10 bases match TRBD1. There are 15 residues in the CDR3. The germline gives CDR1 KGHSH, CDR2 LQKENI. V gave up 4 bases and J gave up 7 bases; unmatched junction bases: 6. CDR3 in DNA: TGTGCCAGCTCACGGACAGGGGGATCGGGTGAAAAACTGTTTTTT. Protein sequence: CASSRTGGSGEKLFF.

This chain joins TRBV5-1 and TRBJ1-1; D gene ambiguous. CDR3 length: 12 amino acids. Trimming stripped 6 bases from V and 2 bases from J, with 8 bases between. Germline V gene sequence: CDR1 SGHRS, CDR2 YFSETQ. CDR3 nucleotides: TGCGCCAGCACAAACAGAAACACTGAAGCTTTCTTT. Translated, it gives CASTNRNTEAFF.

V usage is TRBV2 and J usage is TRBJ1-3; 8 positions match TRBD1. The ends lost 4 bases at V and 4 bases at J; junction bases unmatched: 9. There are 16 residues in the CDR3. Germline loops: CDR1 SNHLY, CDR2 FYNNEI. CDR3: CASSGDRGLVGNTIYF. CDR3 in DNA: TGTGCCAGCAGTGGCGACAGGGGATTGGTCGGAAACACCATATATTTT.

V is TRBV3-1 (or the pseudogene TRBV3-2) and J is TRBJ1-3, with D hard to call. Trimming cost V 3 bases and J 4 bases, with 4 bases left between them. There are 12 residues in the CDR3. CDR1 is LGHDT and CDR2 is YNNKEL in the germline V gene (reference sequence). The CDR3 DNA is TGTGCCAGCAGCCAGGCCGGAAACACCATATATTTT. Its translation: CASSQAGNTIYF.

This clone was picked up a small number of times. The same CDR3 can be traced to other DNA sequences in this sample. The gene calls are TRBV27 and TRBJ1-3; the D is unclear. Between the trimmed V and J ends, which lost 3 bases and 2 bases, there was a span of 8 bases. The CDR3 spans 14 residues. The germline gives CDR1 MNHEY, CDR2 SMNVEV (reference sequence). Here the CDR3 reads CASSLGRAGNTIYF. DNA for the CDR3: TGTGCCAGCAGTTTGGGCAGAGCTGGAAACACCATATATTTT.

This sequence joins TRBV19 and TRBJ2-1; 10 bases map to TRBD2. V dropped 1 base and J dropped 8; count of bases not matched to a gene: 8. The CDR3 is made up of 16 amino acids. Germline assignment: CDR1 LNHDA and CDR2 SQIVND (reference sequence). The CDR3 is CASSIGNSGGYDEQFF. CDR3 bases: TGTGCCAGTAGTATAGGGAATAGCGGGGGGTATGATGAGCAGTTCTTC. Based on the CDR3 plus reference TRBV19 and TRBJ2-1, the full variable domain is DGGITQSPKYLFRKEGQNVTLSCEQNLNHDAMYWYRQDPGQGLRLIYYSQIVNDFQKGDIAEGYSVSREKKESFPLTVTSAQKNPTAFYLCASSIGNSGGYDEQFFGPGTRLTVL.

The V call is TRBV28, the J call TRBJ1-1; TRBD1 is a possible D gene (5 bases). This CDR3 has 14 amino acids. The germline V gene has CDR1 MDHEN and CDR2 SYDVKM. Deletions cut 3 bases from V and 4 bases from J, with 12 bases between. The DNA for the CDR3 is TGTGCCAGCAGTTTGGGGGGATGGGCCACTGAAGCTTTCTTT. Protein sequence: CASSLGGWATEAFF.

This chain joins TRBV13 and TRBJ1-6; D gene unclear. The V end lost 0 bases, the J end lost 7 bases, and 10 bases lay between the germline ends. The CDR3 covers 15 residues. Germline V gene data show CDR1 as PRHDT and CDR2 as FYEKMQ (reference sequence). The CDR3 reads CASSLGQVLNSPLHF. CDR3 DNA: TGTGCCAGCAGCTTAGGGCAGGTATTGAATTCACCCCTCCACTTT. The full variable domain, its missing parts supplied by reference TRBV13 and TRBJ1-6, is AAGVIQSPRHLIKEKRETATLKCYPIPRHDTVYWYQQGPGQDPQFLISFYEKMQSDKGSIPDRFSAQQFSDYHSELNMSSLELGDSALYFCASSLGQVLNSPLHFGNGTRLTVT.

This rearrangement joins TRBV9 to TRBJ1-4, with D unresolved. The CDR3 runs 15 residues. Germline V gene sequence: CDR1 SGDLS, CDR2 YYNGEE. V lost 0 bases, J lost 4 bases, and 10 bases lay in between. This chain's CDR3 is CASSVGLGINEKLFF. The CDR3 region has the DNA TGTGCCAGCAGCGTAGGTTTGGGCATTAATGAAAAACTGTTTTTT.

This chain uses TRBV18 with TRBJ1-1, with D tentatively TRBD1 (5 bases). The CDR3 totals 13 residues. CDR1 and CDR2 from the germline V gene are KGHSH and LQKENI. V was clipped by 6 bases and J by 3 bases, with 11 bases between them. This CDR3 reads CASSLGADTEAFF. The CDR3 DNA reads TGTGCCAGCTCCCTAGGGGCGGACACTGAAGCTTTCTTT.

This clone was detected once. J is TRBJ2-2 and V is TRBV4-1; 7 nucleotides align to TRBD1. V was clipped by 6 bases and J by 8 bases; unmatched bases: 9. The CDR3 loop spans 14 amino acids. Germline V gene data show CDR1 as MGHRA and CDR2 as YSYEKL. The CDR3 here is CASRARQGAGELFF. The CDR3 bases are TGCGCCAGCAGAGCAAGACAGGGTGCTGGGGAGCTGTTTTTT.

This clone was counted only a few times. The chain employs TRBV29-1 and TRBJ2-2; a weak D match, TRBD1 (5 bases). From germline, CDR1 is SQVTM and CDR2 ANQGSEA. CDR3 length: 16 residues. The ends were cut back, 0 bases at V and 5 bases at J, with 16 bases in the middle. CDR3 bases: TGCAGCGTTGAAGATCAGGGCCGGATGGGAACCGGGGAGCTGTTTTTT. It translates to CSVEDQGRMGTGELFF.

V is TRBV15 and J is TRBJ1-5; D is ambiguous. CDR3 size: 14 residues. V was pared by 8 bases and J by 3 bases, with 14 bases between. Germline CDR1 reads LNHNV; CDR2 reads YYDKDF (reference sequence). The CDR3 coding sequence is TGTGCCACCCCGGGAGCCATTAACAATCAGCCCCAGCATTTT. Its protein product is CATPGAINNQPQHF.

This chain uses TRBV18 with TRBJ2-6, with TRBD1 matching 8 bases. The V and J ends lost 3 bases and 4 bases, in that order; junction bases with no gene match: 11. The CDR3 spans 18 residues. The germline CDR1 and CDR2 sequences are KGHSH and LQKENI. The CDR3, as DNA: TGTGCCAGCTCACCCGACAGGGGCCTTACTGGAGGGGCCAACGTCCTGACTTTC. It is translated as CASSPDRGLTGGANVLTF. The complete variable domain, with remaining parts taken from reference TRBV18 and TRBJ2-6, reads NAGVMQNPRHLVRRRGQEARLRCSPMKGHSHVYWYRQLPEEGLKFMVYLQKENIIDESGMPKERFSAEFPKEGPSILRIQQVVRGDSAAYFCASSPDRGLTGGANVLTFGAGSRLTVL.

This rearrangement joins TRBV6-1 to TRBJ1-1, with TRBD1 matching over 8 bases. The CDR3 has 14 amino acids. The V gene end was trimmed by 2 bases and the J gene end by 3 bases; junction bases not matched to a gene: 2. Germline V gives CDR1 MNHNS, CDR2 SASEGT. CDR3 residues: CASSEQGAHTEAFF. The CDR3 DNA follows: TGTGCCAGCAGTGAACAGGGGGCTCACACTGAAGCTTTCTTT.

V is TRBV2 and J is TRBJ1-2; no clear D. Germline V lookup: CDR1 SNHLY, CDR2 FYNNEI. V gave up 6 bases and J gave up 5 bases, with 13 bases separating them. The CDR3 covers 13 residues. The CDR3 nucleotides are TGTGCCAGCAGACCGAGGATTCAGTATGGCTACACCTTC. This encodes CASRPRIQYGYTF.